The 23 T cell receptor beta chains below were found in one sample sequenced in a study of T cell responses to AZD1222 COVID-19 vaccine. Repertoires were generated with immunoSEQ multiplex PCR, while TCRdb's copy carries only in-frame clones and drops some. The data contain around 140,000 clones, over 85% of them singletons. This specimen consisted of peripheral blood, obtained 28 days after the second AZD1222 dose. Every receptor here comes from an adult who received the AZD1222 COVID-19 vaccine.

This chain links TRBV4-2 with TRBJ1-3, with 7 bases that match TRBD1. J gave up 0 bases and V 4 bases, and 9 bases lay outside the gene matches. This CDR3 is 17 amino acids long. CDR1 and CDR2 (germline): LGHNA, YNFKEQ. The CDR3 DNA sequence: TGTGCCAGCAGCCCGCCGACAGGGACCTACTCTGGAAACACCATATATTTT. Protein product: CASSPPTGTYSGNTIYF.

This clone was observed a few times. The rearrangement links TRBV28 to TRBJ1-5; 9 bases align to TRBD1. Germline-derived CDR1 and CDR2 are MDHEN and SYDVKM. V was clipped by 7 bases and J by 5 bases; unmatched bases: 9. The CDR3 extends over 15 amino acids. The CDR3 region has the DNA TGTGCCAGCACCTCAACAGGGGGCATCGATCAGCCCCAGCATTTT. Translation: CASTSTGGIDQPQHF.

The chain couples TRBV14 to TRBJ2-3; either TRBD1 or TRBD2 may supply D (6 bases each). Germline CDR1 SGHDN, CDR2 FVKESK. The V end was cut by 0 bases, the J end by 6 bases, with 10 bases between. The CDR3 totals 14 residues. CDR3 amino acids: CASSQEGGYDTQYF. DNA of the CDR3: TGTGCCAGCAGCCAAGAAGGGGGGTACGATACGCAGTATTTT.

The CDR3 nucleotides read TGCGCCAGCAGCTTGGGGCCCGGACAACAGGAGACCCAGTACTTC. Its protein is CASSLGPGQQETQYF. This chain connects TRBV5-1 to TRBJ2-5; weak D call: TRBD1 (5 bases). V was trimmed by 0 bases and J by 5 bases, leaving 14 bases between them. Germline V gives CDR1 SGHRS, CDR2 YFSETQ. The CDR3 covers 15 residues.

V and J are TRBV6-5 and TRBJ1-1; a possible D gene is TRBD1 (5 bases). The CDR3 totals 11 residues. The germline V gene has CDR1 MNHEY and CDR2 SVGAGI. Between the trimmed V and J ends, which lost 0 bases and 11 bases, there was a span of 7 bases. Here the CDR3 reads CASSYSGEAFF. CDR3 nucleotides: TGTGCCAGCAGTTACTCGGGGGAGGCTTTCTTT.

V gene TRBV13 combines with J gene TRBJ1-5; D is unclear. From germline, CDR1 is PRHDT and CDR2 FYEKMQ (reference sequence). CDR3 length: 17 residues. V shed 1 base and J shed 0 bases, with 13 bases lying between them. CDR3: CASSLVRTENSNQPQHF. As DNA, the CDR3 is TGTGCCAGCAGCTTAGTGCGGACTGAGAATAGCAATCAGCCCCAGCATTTT.

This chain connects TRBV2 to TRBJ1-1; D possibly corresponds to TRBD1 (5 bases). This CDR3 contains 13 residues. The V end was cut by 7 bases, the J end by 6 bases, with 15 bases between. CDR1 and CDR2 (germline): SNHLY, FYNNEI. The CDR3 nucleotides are TGTGCCAGCACCCAAATGGGGGTCCCTGAAGCTTTCTTT. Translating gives CASTQMGVPEAFF.

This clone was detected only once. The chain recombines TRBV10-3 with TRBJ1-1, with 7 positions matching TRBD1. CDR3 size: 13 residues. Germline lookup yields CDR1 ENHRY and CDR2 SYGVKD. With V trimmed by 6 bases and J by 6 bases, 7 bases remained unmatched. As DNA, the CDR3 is TGTGCCATCAGGGACAGGAGTATCCCTGAAGCTTTCTTT. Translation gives CAIRDRSIPEAFF.

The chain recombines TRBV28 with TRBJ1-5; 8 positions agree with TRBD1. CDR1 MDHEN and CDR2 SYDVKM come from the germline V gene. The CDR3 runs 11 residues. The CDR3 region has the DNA TGTGGGACAGGGAACAATCAGCCCCAGCATTTT. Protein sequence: CGTGNNQPQHF. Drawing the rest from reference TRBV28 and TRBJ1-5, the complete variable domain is DVKVTQSSRYLVKRTGEKVFLECVQDMDHENMFWYRQDPGLGLRLIYFSYDVKMKEKGDIPEGYSVSREKKERFSLILESASTNQTSMYLCGTGNNQPQHFGDGTRLSIL.

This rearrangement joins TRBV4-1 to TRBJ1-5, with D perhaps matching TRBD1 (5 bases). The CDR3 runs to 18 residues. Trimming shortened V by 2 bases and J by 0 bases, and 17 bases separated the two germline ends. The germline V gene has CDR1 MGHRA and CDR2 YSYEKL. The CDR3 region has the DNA TGCGCCAGCAGCCAACAAATCCAGGGTTTCAATAGCAATCAGCCCCAGCATTTT. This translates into CASSQQIQGFNSNQPQHF.

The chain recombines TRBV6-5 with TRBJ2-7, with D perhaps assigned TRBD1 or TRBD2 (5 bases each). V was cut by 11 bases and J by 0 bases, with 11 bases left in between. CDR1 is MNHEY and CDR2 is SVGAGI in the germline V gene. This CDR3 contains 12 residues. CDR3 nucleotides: TGTGCCGTTATGGGGGACTCCTACGAGCAGTACTTC. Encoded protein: CAVMGDSYEQYF.

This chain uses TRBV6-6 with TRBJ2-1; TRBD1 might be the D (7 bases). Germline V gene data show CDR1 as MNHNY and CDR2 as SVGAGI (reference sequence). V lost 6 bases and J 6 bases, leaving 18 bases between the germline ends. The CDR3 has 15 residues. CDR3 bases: TGTGCCAGCAGGTGGGTGGAGGGGGCAGGCAATGAGCAGTTCTTC. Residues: CASRWVEGAGNEQFF.

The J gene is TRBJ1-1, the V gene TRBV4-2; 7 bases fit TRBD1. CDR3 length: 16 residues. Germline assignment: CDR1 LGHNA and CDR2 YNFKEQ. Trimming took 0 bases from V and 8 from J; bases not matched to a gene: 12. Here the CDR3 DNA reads TGTGCCAGCAGCCAAGATCCGTTGTGGACAGGTCACGAAGCTTTCTTT. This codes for CASSQDPLWTGHEAFF.

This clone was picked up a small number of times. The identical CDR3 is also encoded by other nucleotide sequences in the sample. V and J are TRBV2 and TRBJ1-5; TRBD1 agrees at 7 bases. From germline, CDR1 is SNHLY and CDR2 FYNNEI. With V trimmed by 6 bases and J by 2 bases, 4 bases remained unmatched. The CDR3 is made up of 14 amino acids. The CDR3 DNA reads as TGTGCCAGCAGGGATGACAGGGGCAATCAGCCCCAGCATTTT. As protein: CASRDDRGNQPQHF. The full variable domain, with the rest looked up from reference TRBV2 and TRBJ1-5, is EPEVTQTPSHQVTQMGQEVILRCVPISNHLYFYWYRQILGQKVEFLVSFYNNEISEKSEIFDDQFSVERPDGSNFTLKIRSTKLEDSAMYFCASRDDRGNQPQHFGDGTRLSIL.

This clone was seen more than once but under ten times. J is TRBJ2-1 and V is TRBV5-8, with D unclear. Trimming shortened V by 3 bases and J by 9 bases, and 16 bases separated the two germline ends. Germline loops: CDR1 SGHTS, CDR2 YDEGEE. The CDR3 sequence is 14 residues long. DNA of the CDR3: TGTGCCAGCAGCTCCCCCGTCTCCAACAGTGAGCAGTTCTTC. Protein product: CASSSPVSNSEQFF.

CDR3 DNA sequence: TGCGCCAGCAGCCAAGAGGGGAATGAGCAGTTCTTC. Amino acid sequence: CASSQEGNEQFF. The rearrangement links TRBV4-1 to TRBJ2-1, with D unresolved. Trimming pared 0 bases from V and 7 bases from J, leaving 4 bases between. Looked up from germline, CDR1 is MGHRA and CDR2 is YSYEKL. This CDR3 comprises 12 residues.

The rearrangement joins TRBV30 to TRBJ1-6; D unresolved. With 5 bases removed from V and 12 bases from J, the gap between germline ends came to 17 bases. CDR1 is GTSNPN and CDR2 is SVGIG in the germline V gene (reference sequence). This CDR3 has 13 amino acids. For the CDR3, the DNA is TGTGCCTGGGACGGACGGTCCATTGGACCCCTCCACTTT. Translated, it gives CAWDGRSIGPLHF.

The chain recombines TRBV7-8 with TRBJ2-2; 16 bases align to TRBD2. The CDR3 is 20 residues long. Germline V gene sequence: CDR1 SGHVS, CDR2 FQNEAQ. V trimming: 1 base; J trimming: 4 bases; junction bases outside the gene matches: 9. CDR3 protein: CASSLVLGTSGRGITGELFF. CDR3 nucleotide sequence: TGTGCCAGCAGCTTAGTCTTGGGGACTAGCGGGAGGGGTATCACCGGGGAGCTGTTTTTT.

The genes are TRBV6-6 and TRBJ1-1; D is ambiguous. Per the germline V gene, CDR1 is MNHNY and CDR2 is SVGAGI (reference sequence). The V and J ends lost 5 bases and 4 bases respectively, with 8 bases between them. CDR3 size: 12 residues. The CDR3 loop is CASSPRVTEAFF. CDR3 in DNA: TGTGCCAGCAGTCCACGGGTCACTGAAGCTTTCTTT.

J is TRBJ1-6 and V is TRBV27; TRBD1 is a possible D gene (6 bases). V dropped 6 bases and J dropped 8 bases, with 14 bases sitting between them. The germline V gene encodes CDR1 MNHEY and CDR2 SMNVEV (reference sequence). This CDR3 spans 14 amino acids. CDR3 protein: CASSSQGFHSPLHF. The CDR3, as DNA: TGTGCCAGCAGCTCACAGGGTTTTCATTCACCCCTCCACTTT.

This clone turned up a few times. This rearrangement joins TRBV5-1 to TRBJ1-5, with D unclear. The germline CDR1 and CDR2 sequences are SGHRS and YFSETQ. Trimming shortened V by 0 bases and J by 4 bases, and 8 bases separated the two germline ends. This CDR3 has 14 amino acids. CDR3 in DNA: TGCGCCAGCAGCTTGGGGACCGGGAATCAGCCCCAGCATTTT. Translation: CASSLGTGNQPQHF. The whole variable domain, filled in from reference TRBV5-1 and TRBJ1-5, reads KAGVTQTPRYLIKTRGQQVTLSCSPISGHRSVSWYQQTPGQGLQFLFEYFSETQRNKGNFPGRFSGRQFSNSRSEMNVSTLELGDSALYLCASSLGTGNQPQHFGDGTRLSIL.

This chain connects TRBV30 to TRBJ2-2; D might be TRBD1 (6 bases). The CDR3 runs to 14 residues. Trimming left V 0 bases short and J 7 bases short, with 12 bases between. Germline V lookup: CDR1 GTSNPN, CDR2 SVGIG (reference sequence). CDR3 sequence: CAWSVWGLGGELFF. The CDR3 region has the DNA TGTGCCTGGAGTGTGTGGGGGCTCGGCGGGGAGCTGTTTTTT. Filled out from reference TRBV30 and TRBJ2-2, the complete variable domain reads SQTIHQWPATLVQPVGSPLSLECTVEGTSNPNLYWYRQAAGRGLQLLFYSVGIGQISSEVPQNLSASRPQDRQFILSSKKLLLSDSGFYLCAWSVWGLGGELFFGEGSRLTVL.

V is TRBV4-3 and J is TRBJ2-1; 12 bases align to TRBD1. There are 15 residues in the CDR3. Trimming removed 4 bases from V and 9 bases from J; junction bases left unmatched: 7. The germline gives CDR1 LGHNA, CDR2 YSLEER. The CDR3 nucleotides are TGCGCCAGCAGCCCGGGACAGGGGGCCCTTGTTGAGCAGTTCTTC. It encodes CASSPGQGALVEQFF.